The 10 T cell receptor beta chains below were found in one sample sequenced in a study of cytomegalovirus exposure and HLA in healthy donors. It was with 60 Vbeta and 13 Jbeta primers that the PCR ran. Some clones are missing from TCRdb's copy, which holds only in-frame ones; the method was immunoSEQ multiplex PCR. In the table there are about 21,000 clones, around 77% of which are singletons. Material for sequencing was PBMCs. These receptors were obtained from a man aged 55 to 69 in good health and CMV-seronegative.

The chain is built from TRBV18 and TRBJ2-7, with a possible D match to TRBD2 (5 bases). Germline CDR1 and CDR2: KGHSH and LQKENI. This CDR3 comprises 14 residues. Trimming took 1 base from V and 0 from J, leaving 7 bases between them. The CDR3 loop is CASSPQRSSYEQYF. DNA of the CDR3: TGTGCCAGCTCACCACAGCGGAGCTCCTACGAGCAGTACTTC.

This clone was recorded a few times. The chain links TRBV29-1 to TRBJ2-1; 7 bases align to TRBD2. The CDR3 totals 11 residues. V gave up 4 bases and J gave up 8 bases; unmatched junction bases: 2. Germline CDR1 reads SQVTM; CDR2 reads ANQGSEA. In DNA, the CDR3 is TGCAGCGTTGGGACTAGGGATGAGCAGTTCTTC. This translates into CSVGTRDEQFF.

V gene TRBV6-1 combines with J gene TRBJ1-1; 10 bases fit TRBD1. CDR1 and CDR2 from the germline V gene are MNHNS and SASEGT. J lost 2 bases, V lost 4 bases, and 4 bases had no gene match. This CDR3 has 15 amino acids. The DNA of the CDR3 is TGTGCCAGCAGTGGACAGGGGGCCGGTAACACTGAAGCTTTCTTT. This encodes CASSGQGAGNTEAFF.

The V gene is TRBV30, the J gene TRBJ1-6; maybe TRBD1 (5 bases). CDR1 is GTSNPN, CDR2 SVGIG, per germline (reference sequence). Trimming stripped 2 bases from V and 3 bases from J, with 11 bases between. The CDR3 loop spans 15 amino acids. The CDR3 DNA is TGTGCCTGGAGTCGGGGGGACGTCTATAATTCACCCCTCCACTTT. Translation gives CAWSRGDVYNSPLHF.

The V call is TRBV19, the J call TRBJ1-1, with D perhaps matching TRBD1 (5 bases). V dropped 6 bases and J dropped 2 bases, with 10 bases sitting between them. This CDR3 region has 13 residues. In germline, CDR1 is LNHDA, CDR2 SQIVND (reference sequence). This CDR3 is CASREGRNTEAFF. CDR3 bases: TGTGCCAGTAGGGAGGGACGAAACACTGAAGCTTTCTTT.

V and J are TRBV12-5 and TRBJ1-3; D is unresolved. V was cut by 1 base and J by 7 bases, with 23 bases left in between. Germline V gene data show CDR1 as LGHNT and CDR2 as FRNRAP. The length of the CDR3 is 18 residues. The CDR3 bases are TGTGCTAGTGGTTTGGCCTCTCAGATACCCTCTGGAGGGAACACCATATATTTT. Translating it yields CASGLASQIPSGGNTIYF. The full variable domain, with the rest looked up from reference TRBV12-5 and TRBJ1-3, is DARVTQTPRHKVTEMGQEVTMRCQPILGHNTVFWYRQTMMQGLELLAYFRNRAPLDDSGMPKDRFSAEMPDATLATLKIQPSEPRDSAVYFCASGLASQIPSGGNTIYFGEGSWLTVV.

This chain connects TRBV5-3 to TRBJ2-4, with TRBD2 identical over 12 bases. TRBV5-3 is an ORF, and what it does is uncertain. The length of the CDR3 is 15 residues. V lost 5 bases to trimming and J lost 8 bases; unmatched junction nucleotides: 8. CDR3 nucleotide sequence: TGTGCCAGAAGTCTAGCGGGAGGGCCGGTAGACATTCAGTACTTC. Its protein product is CARSLAGGPVDIQYF.

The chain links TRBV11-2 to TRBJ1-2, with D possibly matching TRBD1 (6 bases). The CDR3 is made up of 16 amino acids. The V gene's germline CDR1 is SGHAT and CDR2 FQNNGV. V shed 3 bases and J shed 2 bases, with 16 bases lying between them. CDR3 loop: CASSFTPGGENYGYTF. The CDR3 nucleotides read TGTGCCAGCAGCTTTACCCCGGGGGGCGAGAACTATGGCTACACCTTC. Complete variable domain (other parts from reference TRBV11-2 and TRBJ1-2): EAGVAQSPRYKIIEKRQSVAFWCNPISGHATLYWYQQILGQGPKLLIQFQNNGVVDDSQLPKDRFSAERLKGVDSTLKIQPAKLEDSAVYLCASSFTPGGENYGYTFGSGTRLTVV.

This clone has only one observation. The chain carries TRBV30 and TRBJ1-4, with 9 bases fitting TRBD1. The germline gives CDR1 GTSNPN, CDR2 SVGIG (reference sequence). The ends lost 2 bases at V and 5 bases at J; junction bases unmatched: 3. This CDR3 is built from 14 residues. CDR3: CAWSRDRENEKLFF. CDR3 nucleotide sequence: TGTGCCTGGAGTCGGGACAGGGAAAATGAAAAACTGTTTTTT.

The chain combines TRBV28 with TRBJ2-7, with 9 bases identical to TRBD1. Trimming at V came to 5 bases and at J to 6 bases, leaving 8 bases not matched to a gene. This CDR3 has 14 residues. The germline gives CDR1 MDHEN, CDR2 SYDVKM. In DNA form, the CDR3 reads TGTGCCAGCAGTCCCGGGACAGGGAACTTCGAGCAGTACTTC. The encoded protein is CASSPGTGNFEQYF. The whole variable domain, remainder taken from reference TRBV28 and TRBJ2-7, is DVKVTQSSRYLVKRTGEKVFLECVQDMDHENMFWYRQDPGLGLRLIYFSYDVKMKEKGDIPEGYSVSREKKERFSLILESASTNQTSMYLCASSPGTGNFEQYFGPGTRLTVT.